The entry below gives a single T cell receptor beta chain sequence along with its context. CDR3 length: 13 amino acids. Germline V gene data show CDR1 as GTSNPN and CDR2 as SVGIG (reference sequence). Trimming stripped 3 bases from V and 4 bases from J, with 10 bases between. The data belong to a study of T cells in localized non-small cell lung cancer. TCRdb's copy holds only in-frame clones and misses some; the assay was immunoSEQ multiplex PCR. There are 24,000 or so clones in the sample; around 89% occur only once, and around 9.9% lies in the top ten. J is TRBJ1-5 and V is TRBV30; D possibly corresponds to TRBD1 (5 bases). The material was peripheral blood mononuclear cells, obtained before any cancer treatment. This TCR came from a woman aged 40-70 years with stage III lung adenocarcinoma. For the CDR3, the DNA is TGTGCCTGGAGCAGGGATAATAATCAGCCCCAGCATTTT. Protein product: CAWSRDNNQPQHF.